This TCR beta chain was identified during a study of cytomegalovirus exposure and HLA in healthy donors (dated by TCRdb to 2017 to 2019). At the level of the whole study: According to an earlier analysis of 587 of the donors, roughly 180 million T cells yielded roughly 110 million unique TCR beta sequences and about 280 Gb of sequence data. An early release that covered about 600 HLA-typed donors contained about 290 gigabases of sequencing data and tens of millions of unique TCR sequences. The genetic ancestry cluster associated with self-reported Caucasian donors included 81% of the roughly 360 genotyped donors. The study aimed to test whether signatures of past pathogen exposure could be identified by cataloging public T cell receptors. The T cell repertoires of roughly 660 subjects were profiled by immunosequencing and related to cytomegalovirus serostatus. Besides the first cohort of hundreds of subjects, a separate validation cohort made up of about 120 different subjects was used. The study combined high-throughput TCR immunosequencing, statistical association of individual TCRs with disease status, and machine learning to predict cytomegalovirus infection status. To study patterns of TCR occurrence, a later analysis re-analyzed previously published TCR beta repertoires from just over 650 donors and added high-resolution HLA genotyping. Rather than drawing on any new phenotypic data, the later analysis identified candidate immune exposures from TCR beta sequences and the way those sequences occurred across donors. An earlier analysis of fewer than 750 of the donors used high-throughput TCR beta sequencing to judge whether each TCR beta V gene segment behaved as functional or pseudogenic. Alongside the repertoire data, information on donor age, sex, ethnicity and CMV serostatus was compiled. In a later genetic analysis, genome-wide SNP genotypes for about three fifths of the roughly 670 donors were used, and that subset was treated as a discovery cohort. All discovery cohort repertoires had been generated on a single sequencing platform. Class I and class II HLA loci were covered by the typing at four-digit resolution. The number of donors typed differed by locus, with roughly 620-640 for A, B, C, DRB1 and DQB1, about 500 for DQA1, 600 to 610 for DPA1, and 450 to 480 for DPB1. Because of strong linkage in the cohort, a handful of DR-DQ haplotypes were treated as single units for association and clustering. Among around 400 genotyped donors of the cohort, an average of around 240,000 unique TCR beta nucleotide sequences were sequenced per donor, roughly 20% of them non-productive.

The cohort was made up of approximately 700 healthy bone marrow donors. Cohort members were all nominally healthy when sampled, although unrecorded immune exposures were likely present. The donor tested CMV seronegative and was one of the 352 seronegative cohort members. A peripheral blood sample was provided by each donor, and peripheral blood mononuclear cells were used for TCR beta sequencing. Genomic DNA was extracted from the blood cell samples with the Qiagen DNeasy Blood Extraction Kit. This clone has only one observation. Its recognized antigen is unknown. Within one base of it there is no much larger clone, and no base qualities were kept. Including cysteine and phenylalanine, the CDR3 has 12 amino acids. The retained sequence is limited to the CDR3, 36 bases, with the frame set at the first base. Based on the germline V gene, the CDR1 and CDR2 sequences are SGDLS and YYNGEE. V loses 3 bases, J loses 6 bases, and the germline ends lie 9 bases apart.

Library preparation employed the immunoSEQ multiplex PCR assay. For the multiplex PCR, a mixture combining 60 forward primers for TCR Vbeta segments and 13 reverse primers for TCR Jbeta segments was used. The CDR3 region of rearranged TCR beta genes was amplified from genomic DNA with a multiplex PCR assay. On the Illumina HiSeq System, the amplified TCR beta libraries were sequenced as 87-base-pair reads. The paper's data handling went like this. In a later analysis, tens of millions of unique TCR beta chains were counted across the 650 to 700 repertoires, and approximately 9.9 million of these chains were shared by at least two donors. Raw reads were error-corrected and collapsed into unique sequences with a nearest-neighbor algorithm that merged closely related sequences to remove PCR and sequencing errors. Alignment of CDR3 sequences to IMGT reference sequences was used to assign V, D and J gene segments. Each retained sequence needed at least a six-nucleotide match to both a V gene segment and a J gene segment. Rearrangements were classified as productive when the CDR3 lacked stop codons and remained in frame with V and J, and all other rearrangements were classified as non-productive. Following IMGT convention, CDR3 was defined as the stretch from the second conserved V-encoded cysteine up to the conserved J-encoded phenylalanine. The earlier analysis of fewer than 700 of the donors excluded sequences that lacked an unambiguous match to a single V gene segment. In an earlier analysis of roughly 500 of the donors, V segments were called functional above 56.7% productive rearrangements and were called segregating when the between-donor standard deviation exceeded 5%. A statistical classification framework was built to diagnose cytomegalovirus status from the catalog of TCR beta chain sequences. In a later analysis, V and J genes were assigned by comparing TCR nucleotide sequences against IMGT/GENE-DB human TR gene sequences. In a later analysis, CDR3 sequences and most-parsimonious VDJ recombination scenarios were assigned using the TCRdist pipeline. In a later analysis, every TCR beta chain was defined by the combination of its CDR3 amino acid sequence and its V-gene family, and reads without a unique V-gene family were dropped. To address suspected cross-contamination and a sequencing artifact, a later analysis removed 450 to 700 highly shared, low-generation-probability nucleotide sequences. A later analysis calculated a clonal expansion index for each public chain from normalized within-repertoire ranks of inferred template counts. A later analysis computed generation probabilities with a VDJ recombination model fitted to out-of-frame rearrangements, and checked the results against IGoR. In a later analysis, hypergeometric tests were used to score TCR-TCR, TCR-HLA and TCR-CMV co-occurrence, with a repertoire-size bias correction applied to TCR pairs. A later analysis estimated false discovery rates by permuting HLA or CMV assignments 20 times. In a later analysis, co-occurring TCRs were grouped using DBSCAN, and TCRdist sequence similarity was added for clustering within HLA-allele-positive subsets. Repertoires with fewer than 30,000 or more than 120,000 public chains were left out of co-occurrence clustering, as were about 5 repertoires with anomalous nucleotide sharing. TCRdb took over this immuneACCESS table, retaining in-frame rearrangements with V and J assigned. Such tables are incomplete; in checked studies, under half of the missing clones stem from an unresolved V gene, and the remainder is unexplained. V and J calls and clone size are as listed in that table; D and trimming were resolved from the DNA. Present in this sample are about 230,000 clones, more than 85% of which were seen just once. The ten largest make up roughly 1% of the sample.

Study-wide findings and limitations: The classifier was reported to diagnose cytomegalovirus status with high specificity and sensitivity in both the original cohort and the validation cohort. A total of fewer than 200 TCR beta chains were listed by the study as associated with cytomegalovirus. An earlier analysis of 587 of the donors showed that most TCR beta V segments appeared in productive rearrangements either about 87% or about 30% of the time, which broadly matched IMGT annotations. According to a later analysis, most CMV-associated TCR beta chains appeared to be HLA-restricted, and the HLA associations seemed to be driven largely by CMV exposure. Some IMGT-functional V segments, including TRBV6-2 and TRBV6-3, could not be told apart with the 87-base-pair reads, so those segments were excluded. Correlated functional status among segregating V segments might reflect linkage disequilibrium, but an unknown experimental factor could not be ruled out. In vitro tests confirmed that a few of the cytomegalovirus-associated TCR beta chains recognize cytomegalovirus antigens. A cluster of highly shared sequence variants was judged likely to be a technical artifact of the sequencing pipeline. Specific HLA alleles were associated with more than 15,000 TCR beta sequences at a false discovery rate of 0.05 in a later analysis. While some public TCRs were present in many individuals, most TCR sequences turned up only very rarely across donors. In a later analysis, the rate of TCR association differed among HLA loci, with DRB1 alleles having the most associated TCRs and HLA-C alleles having the fewest. A further reported finding was that TCR beta sequences accurately predicted the HLA-A and HLA-B alleles for most subjects in the first cohort. In a later analysis, several top co-occurrence clusters were reported to appear linked to parvovirus B19, influenza, CMV and Epstein-Barr virus. This cohort had only TCR beta chains sequenced, and the lack of alpha or paired-chain data limited which features could be detected. It was suggested by the authors that the approach could potentially be generalized to other disease states and immunological phenotypes. Assigning TCR associations to individual alleles was difficult when HLA alleles, especially DR and DQ, strongly co-occurred. Because some donors lacked HLA typing at each locus, the association tests relied only on the typed subset. The only immune exposure information available for the cohort was CMV serostatus. The earlier analysis of about 600 of the donors excluded fewer than 20 rarely observed V segments, including chromosome 9 orphons, because counts were too low. An association between a missense DCLRE1C variant and V-gene and J-gene trimming of TCR beta chains was found in a later genetic analysis and replicated in an independent cohort. According to a later genetic analysis, donors in an Asian-associated ancestry cluster had fewer N-insertions in productive TCRs than the approximately 700-donor mean. A later analysis found that HLA-associated TCR beta chains were more clonally expanded and had lower generation probabilities than equally common non-associated chains. Roughly uniform sequencing depth across donors was assumed in presence/absence analyses, although this assumption may not hold.

Sequencing was done on a sample of PBMCs. The chain uses TRBV9 and TRBJ1-1; the D gene assignment is ambiguous. This receptor was obtained from a woman between 18 and 29 years old in good health and CMV-seronegative. The CDR3 amino acid sequence is: CASSAQVAEAFF. The DNA sequence is given as TGTGCCAGCAGCGCTCAGGTCGCTGAAGCTTTCTTT.